These 10 T cell receptor beta chains were all obtained from the same sample, sequenced in a study of blood T cell repertoires in COVID-19. TCRdb's copy holds only in-frame clones and misses some; the assay was immunoSEQ multiplex PCR. Here the sample spans roughly 260,000 clones, 80% to 90% being singletons. The source material was peripheral blood. Every receptor here comes from a woman between 35 and 50 years old with acute or convalescent COVID-19.

The V gene is TRBV6-1, the J gene TRBJ1-2; 11 bases are shared with TRBD1. Trimming at V came to 5 bases and at J to 6 bases, leaving 11 bases not matched to a gene. This CDR3 has 16 residues. Germline V gene lookup returns CDR1 MNHNS and CDR2 SASEGT. CDR3 sequence reads: CASSKGWGQGVDGYTF. CDR3 DNA sequence: TGTGCCAGCAGTAAAGGCTGGGGACAGGGGGTAGATGGCTACACCTTC.

J is TRBJ1-2 and V is TRBV5-1, with 8 bases that match TRBD1. J lost 4 bases, V lost 0 bases, and 5 bases had no gene match. Germline values: CDR1 SGHRS, CDR2 YFSETQ. This CDR3 spans 15 amino acids. This CDR3 reads CASSLADRVPYGYTF. The DNA of the CDR3 is TGCGCCAGCAGCTTGGCGGACAGGGTACCCTATGGCTACACCTTC.

This chain links TRBV5-6 with TRBJ1-2; 9 positions match TRBD1. The CDR3 contains 14 residues. Germline lookup yields CDR1 SGHDT and CDR2 YYEEEE. The junction had 7 bases not matched to a gene; V was cut back by 5 bases and J by 5 bases. CDR3 in DNA: TGTGCCAGCAGTCCCGGGACAGGGACGTATGGCTACACCTTC. Encoded protein: CASSPGTGTYGYTF.

This clone was detected only a few times. The rearrangement links TRBV30 to TRBJ1-6; D unresolved. The V gene's germline CDR1 is GTSNPN and CDR2 SVGIG (reference sequence). The germline V and J ends were trimmed by 3 bases and 5 bases, with 11 bases remaining between them. There are 14 residues in the CDR3. The CDR3 loop reads CAWRRTPDNSPLHF. CDR3 sequence (DNA): TGTGCCTGGAGGCGCACGCCGGATAATTCACCCCTCCACTTT.

The V call is TRBV19, the J call TRBJ2-3; D is undetermined. Trimming left V 1 base short and J 3 bases short, with 8 bases between. The CDR3 contains 14 residues. Germline V gives CDR1 LNHDA, CDR2 SQIVND (reference sequence). The DNA of the CDR3 is TGTGCCAGTAGTATAGGGGCGAAGACAGATACGCAGTATTTT. Amino acid sequence: CASSIGAKTDTQYF.

The chain employs TRBV6-6 and TRBJ2-1, with D possibly TRBD2 on 6 matching bases. The V end lost 6 bases, the J end lost 0 bases, and 15 bases lay between the germline ends. The germline gives CDR1 MNHNY, CDR2 SVGAGI (reference sequence). The CDR3 length is 16 residues. CDR3 loop: CASSQSGGSSYNEQFF. Written as DNA, the CDR3 is TGTGCCAGCAGCCAATCCGGGGGAAGCTCCTACAATGAGCAGTTCTTC.

The chain uses TRBV7-9 and TRBJ1-4; D may be TRBD1 (5 bases). V was cut by 5 bases and J by 10 bases, with 14 bases left in between. The CDR3 totals 13 residues. CDR1 is SEHNR and CDR2 is FQNEAQ in the germline V gene (reference sequence). CDR3 loop: CASSLRGGGKLFF. The CDR3 nucleotides are TGTGCCAGCAGCCTACGGGGGGGTGGAAAACTGTTTTTT.

This clone occurred once. This sequence joins TRBV2 and TRBJ2-5; D gene uncertain. Per the germline V gene, CDR1 is SNHLY and CDR2 is FYNNEI. This CDR3 is 12 amino acids long. Trimming took 7 bases from V and 5 from J, leaving 11 bases between them. CDR3 amino acids: CASTRSAETQYF. In nucleotides, the CDR3 is TGTGCCAGCACGAGGTCGGCGGAGACCCAGTACTTC.

This rearrangement joins TRBV28 to TRBJ1-1, with 9 bases identical to TRBD1. Per germline, CDR1 MDHEN and CDR2 SYDVKM. The CDR3 is 12 amino acids. Trimming at V came to 8 bases and at J to 8 bases, leaving 6 bases not matched to a gene. This CDR3 is CASGEGQGEAFF. CDR3 coding DNA: TGTGCCAGCGGGGAAGGACAGGGGGAAGCTTTCTTT.

This clone appeared once. This chain connects TRBV6-5 to TRBJ1-5; 7 positions match TRBD1. This CDR3 has 13 amino acids. Looked up from germline, CDR1 is MNHEY and CDR2 is SVGAGI. V lost 6 bases, J lost 5 bases, and 4 bases stayed unmatched. CDR3 loop: CASRDRAHQPQHF. The CDR3 bases are TGTGCCAGCAGAGACAGGGCCCATCAGCCCCAGCATTTT.